The rows below give T cell receptor beta chains drawn from one sample of a study of Tregs in tolerant kidney transplant recipients. The data were produced by immunoSEQ multiplex PCR, yet TCRdb's version contains in-frame clones alone and is incomplete. The sample holds some 70,000 clones, about 89% seen once. The sequencing used CD4+ T cells from blood, collected before the transplant. All receptors derive from a human donor who received a combined kidney and bone marrow transplant. The CDR3 runs from the conserved cysteine through the conserved F or W. Fields, in order: CDR3 DNA, CDR3 protein, J gene, V gene, clone size, D gene. A D gene is named only where the DNA matches it firmly. Some rows mark clone size as missing; the rest say once, few, many or name a class of expanded clone.

DNA: TGTGCCATCAGTGTCGGGGGGTCTAATGAAAAACTGTTTTTT
CDR3: CAISVGGSNEKLFF
J: TRBJ1-4
V: TRBV10-3
size: .
D: .

DNA: TGTGCCAGCAGATCCCATGGGGCCCCGAGGGGCTACACCTTC
CDR3: CASRSHGAPRGYTF
J: TRBJ1-2
V: TRBV28
size: .
D: .

DNA: TGTGCCAGCAGGAGAGCGGGAGTCTTAACAGATACGCAGTATTTT
CDR3: CASRRAGVLTDTQYF
J: TRBJ2-3
V: TRBV6-5
size: .
D: TRBD2

DNA: TGTGCCAGCAGTTCTGGACAGAACTATGGCTACACCTTC
CDR3: CASSSGQNYGYTF
J: TRBJ1-2
V: TRBV28
size: .
D: .

DNA: TGTGCCTGGACAGGGCAGATTAATGAAAAACTGTTTTTT
CDR3: CAWTGQINEKLFF
J: TRBJ1-4
V: TRBV30
size: .
D: .

DNA: TGCGCCAGCAGCCAGGGGACAGGGGTGGCAGATACGCAGTATTTT
CDR3: CASSQGTGVADTQYF
J: TRBJ2-3
V: TRBV4-3
size: .
D: TRBD1

DNA: TGTGCCAGCAGCCAAGAACAGGGCAATCAGCCCCAGCATTTT
CDR3: CASSQEQGNQPQHF
J: TRBJ1-5
V: TRBV4-2
size: .
D: .

DNA: TGTGCCGGAAATTGGGGGGTCGGGCATCTGTTTTTT
CDR3: CAGNWGVGHLFF
J: TRBJ2-2
V: TRBV6-4
size: .
D: .

DNA: TGTGCCAGCAGTGACCCCTCCCCAGGGGGGAATGAAAAACTGTTTTTT
CDR3: CASSDPSPGGNEKLFF
J: TRBJ1-4
V: TRBV28
size: .
D: TRBD1

DNA: TGTGCCAGCAGCCGGACCCGGGACAACTCCTACGAGCAGTACTTC
CDR3: CASSRTRDNSYEQYF
J: TRBJ2-7
V: TRBV4-2
size: .
D: .

DNA: TGCGCCAGCAGTCAGATAATCGGGACAGTGGGCACCGGGGAGCTGTTTTTT
CDR3: CASSQIIGTVGTGELFF
J: TRBJ2-2
V: TRBV10-1
size: once
D: TRBD1

DNA: TGTGCCAGCAGTTCCGGGACAGGGCGTTACGAGCAGTACTTC
CDR3: CASSSGTGRYEQYF
J: TRBJ2-7
V: TRBV27
size: .
D: TRBD1

DNA: TGTGCCAGCAGTTTATCTCAGGGAACATTTACGAACACCTTC
CDR3: CASSLSQGTFTNTF
J: TRBJ1-2
V: TRBV28
size: once
D: .

DNA: TGTGCTAGTGGCCTCCGGACTAGCGGGAGCACAGATACGCAGTATTTT
CDR3: CASGLRTSGSTDTQYF
J: TRBJ2-3
V: TRBV12-5
size: .
D: TRBD2

DNA: TGCGCCAGCATGTCGGGGACACGCTCAGAGACCCAGTACTTC
CDR3: CASMSGTRSETQYF
J: TRBJ2-5
V: TRBV5-1
size: once
D: .

DNA: TGTGCCTGGAGTGTACGGGTCGGGGAAAAACTGTTTTTT
CDR3: CAWSVRVGEKLFF
J: TRBJ1-4
V: TRBV30
size: .
D: .

DNA: TGTGCCAGCAGTGCGGCTAGCGGGGTAATCTCCTACGAGCAGTACTTC
CDR3: CASSAASGVISYEQYF
J: TRBJ2-7
V: TRBV6-1
size: .
D: TRBD2

DNA: TGTGCCAGCAGTTTCGAGGACAGTACAGATACGCAGTATTTT
CDR3: CASSFEDSTDTQYF
J: TRBJ2-3
V: TRBV27
size: .
D: .

DNA: TGTGCCTGGAGTGTAGGGACAGGATTTTTCGAGCAGTACTTC
CDR3: CAWSVGTGFFEQYF
J: TRBJ2-7
V: TRBV30
size: .
D: TRBD1

DNA: TGTGCCTGGAGTGCCCGTCAGGGGTCTAATGAAAAACTGTTTTTT
CDR3: CAWSARQGSNEKLFF
J: TRBJ1-4
V: TRBV30
size: .
D: .

DNA: TGTGCCACCAGCAGATACCTCCTTAACCAGGGATATAGCAATCAGCCCCAGCATTTT
CDR3: CATSRYLLNQGYSNQPQHF
J: TRBJ1-5
V: TRBV15
size: .
D: .

DNA: TGTGCCAGCAGATCGAGAGGGAGGGCTAATGAAAAACTGTTTTTT
CDR3: CASRSRGRANEKLFF
J: TRBJ1-4
V: TRBV6-5
size: .
D: .

DNA: TGTGCCAGTAGTGGGACAGGATCCTACGAGCAGTACTTC
CDR3: CASSGTGSYEQYF
J: TRBJ2-7
V: TRBV19
size: few
D: TRBD1

DNA: TGTGCCAGCAGCCCCCACGGGACAGGGAGCTACGAGCAGTACTTC
CDR3: CASSPHGTGSYEQYF
J: TRBJ2-7
V: TRBV5-4
size: .
D: TRBD1

DNA: TGTGCCAGCAGCCGCTCCTCCGGGAATCACTATGGCTACACCTTC
CDR3: CASSRSSGNHYGYTF
J: TRBJ1-2
V: TRBV6-5
size: .
D: .

DNA: TGCAGCGTTGAAGATCTGGGATCGGCTAGCGGGATATATGAGCAGTTCTTC
CDR3: CSVEDLGSASGIYEQFF
J: TRBJ2-1
V: TRBV29-1
size: .
D: TRBD2

DNA: TGTGCCAGCAGTTACTCGAGGGTTAGCAATCAGCCCCAGCATTTT
CDR3: CASSYSRVSNQPQHF
J: TRBJ1-5
V: TRBV6-5
size: .
D: .

DNA: TGTGCCATCAGTGAGGGTCAGGGAGGTGGGGCCAACGTCCTGACTTTC
CDR3: CAISEGQGGGANVLTF
J: TRBJ2-6
V: TRBV10-3
size: .
D: .

DNA: TGCGCCAGCAGCCTGAGAGGAGGCAGGGGGCTCGAGCAGTACTTC
CDR3: CASSLRGGRGLEQYF
J: TRBJ2-7
V: TRBV5-1
size: .
D: TRBD1

DNA: TGTGCCAGCAGGCGTGACAGGCGGAGCTCCTACGAGCAGTACTTC
CDR3: CASRRDRRSSYEQYF
J: TRBJ2-7
V: TRBV6-5
size: .
D: .

DNA: TGTGCCAGCAGTTTAGGGGCAGGGGATGGCTACACCTTC
CDR3: CASSLGAGDGYTF
J: TRBJ1-2
V: TRBV28
size: .
D: .

DNA: TGTGCCAGCAGTTTATCCCCGGTCGAGCAGTACTTC
CDR3: CASSLSPVEQYF
J: TRBJ2-7
V: TRBV28
size: .
D: .

DNA: TGTGCCAGCAGTTTTTTGGACAGGGGATTTAGTCAGCCCCAGCATTTT
CDR3: CASSFLDRGFSQPQHF
J: TRBJ1-5
V: TRBV28
size: .
D: TRBD1

DNA: TGTGCCAGCAGTGAAGGAGCGGGAGGGCCTTATTTCTTC
CDR3: CASSEGAGGPYFF
J: TRBJ2-1
V: TRBV2
size: .
D: TRBD2

DNA: TGTGCCACCAGACAGGGAGGGAACACCGGGGAGCTGTTTTTT
CDR3: CATRQGGNTGELFF
J: TRBJ2-2
V: TRBV19
size: .
D: .

DNA: TGTGCCAGCAGTGAATCCGGGGGGTGGGGGCCCTACAATGAGCAGTTCTTC
CDR3: CASSESGGWGPYNEQFF
J: TRBJ2-1
V: TRBV25-1
size: .
D: .

DNA: TGCGCCAGCAGCTTGATACCAGACAATGAGCAGTTCTTC
CDR3: CASSLIPDNEQFF
J: TRBJ2-1
V: TRBV5-1
size: .
D: .

DNA: TGTGCCAGCAGCCTAACAGGGTCCCCCTCTCTCACAGATACGCAGTATTTT
CDR3: CASSLTGSPSLTDTQYF
J: TRBJ2-3
V: TRBV11-3
size: .
D: .

DNA: TGTGCCAGCAGTCTCCAGGGCTCTGGAAACACCATATATTTT
CDR3: CASSLQGSGNTIYF
J: TRBJ1-3
V: TRBV28
size: .
D: .

DNA: TGTGCCAGTAGTATAGATCGTCGCGGTGAGCAGTTCTTC
CDR3: CASSIDRRGEQFF
J: TRBJ2-1
V: TRBV19
size: .
D: .

DNA: TGTGCCAGCAGCTTAGCCGGGACACAGAACACTGAAGCTTTCTTT
CDR3: CASSLAGTQNTEAFF
J: TRBJ1-1
V: TRBV7-2
size: .
D: .

DNA: TGTGCCAGCAGCCCATTAGCGGGTGGTTCCTACAATGAGCAGTTCTTC
CDR3: CASSPLAGGSYNEQFF
J: TRBJ2-1
V: TRBV5-6
size: .
D: TRBD2

DNA: TGCGCCAGCAGTGGACAGGACGCCTACAATGAGCAGTTCTTC
CDR3: CASSGQDAYNEQFF
J: TRBJ2-1
V: TRBV5-1
size: .
D: TRBD1

DNA: TGTGCCAGCAGCGGACAGGGGAGGAACACTGAAGCTTTCTTT
CDR3: CASSGQGRNTEAFF
J: TRBJ1-1
V: TRBV9
size: once
D: TRBD1

DNA: TGTGCCAGCAGCCCGACACAGGGGACGGAGACCCAGTACTTC
CDR3: CASSPTQGTETQYF
J: TRBJ2-5
V: TRBV6-6
size: .
D: TRBD1

DNA: TGCGCCAGCAGCTTGAAGGAGACGCGGGCAGGGGGCAACTATGGCTACACCTTC
CDR3: CASSLKETRAGGNYGYTF
J: TRBJ1-2
V: TRBV5-1
size: once
D: TRBD1

DNA: TGTGCCAGTAGCCGGACAGGGGGCACCTACGAGCAGTACTTC
CDR3: CASSRTGGTYEQYF
J: TRBJ2-7
V: TRBV19
size: .
D: TRBD1

DNA: TGTGCCAGTAGTAGGACTAGCGGGAGCCCAGATACGCAGTATTTT
CDR3: CASSRTSGSPDTQYF
J: TRBJ2-3
V: TRBV19
size: .
D: TRBD2

DNA: TGTGCCAGTAGTTCGACAGGCTGGGAGTATGGCTACACCTTC
CDR3: CASSSTGWEYGYTF
J: TRBJ1-2
V: TRBV19
size: .
D: .

DNA: TGTGCCAGCGGGGCGGTATCTAGCACAGATACGCAGTATTTT
CDR3: CASGAVSSTDTQYF
J: TRBJ2-3
V: TRBV2
size: .
D: .

DNA: TGTGCCACCAGCCGCGGACAGGGGGCCCAGCCCCAGCATTTT
CDR3: CATSRGQGAQPQHF
J: TRBJ1-5
V: TRBV15
size: .
D: TRBD1

DNA: TGTGCCAGCAACAGGGACGGAAACACCATATATTTT
CDR3: CASNRDGNTIYF
J: TRBJ1-3
V: TRBV9
size: .
D: .

DNA: TGTGCCAGCCGACCCGGGACAGGGGGGTACTACGAGCAGTACTTC
CDR3: CASRPGTGGYYEQYF
J: TRBJ2-7
V: TRBV27
size: .
D: TRBD1

DNA: TGTGCCAGCAGCTCCGACCGGGACAGGGCGTCAGGGGCCAACGTCCTGACTTTC
CDR3: CASSSDRDRASGANVLTF
J: TRBJ2-6
V: TRBV13
size: few
D: TRBD1

DNA: TGTGCCAGCAGCTTGGGACTAGCGGGAGGCTACGAGCAGTACTTC
CDR3: CASSLGLAGGYEQYF
J: TRBJ2-7
V: TRBV7-2
size: .
D: TRBD2

DNA: TGTGCCACCAGCAGAGAAGACGGGGTGCCGTTCTTC
CDR3: CATSREDGVPFF
J: TRBJ2-1
V: TRBV15
size: .
D: .

DNA: TGTGCCAGCATAGGGGGAGGGCGGGCTCCTGTGGCCGGGGAGCTGTTTTTT
CDR3: CASIGGGRAPVAGELFF
J: TRBJ2-2
V: TRBV28
size: once
D: .

DNA: TGTGCCAGCAGTTCTCCGGGGGGGAACACTGAAGCTTTCTTT
CDR3: CASSSPGGNTEAFF
J: TRBJ1-1
V: TRBV28
size: .
D: .